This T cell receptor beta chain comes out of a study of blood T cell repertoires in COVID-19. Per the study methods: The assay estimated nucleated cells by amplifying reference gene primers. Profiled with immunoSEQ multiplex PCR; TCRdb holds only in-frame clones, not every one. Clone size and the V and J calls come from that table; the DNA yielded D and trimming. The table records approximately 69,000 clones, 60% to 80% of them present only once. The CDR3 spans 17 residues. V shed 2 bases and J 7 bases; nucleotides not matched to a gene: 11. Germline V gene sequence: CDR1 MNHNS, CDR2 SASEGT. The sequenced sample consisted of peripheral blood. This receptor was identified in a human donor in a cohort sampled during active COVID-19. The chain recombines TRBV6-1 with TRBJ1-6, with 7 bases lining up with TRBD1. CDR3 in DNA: TGTGCCAGCAGTGAAAAGGGGGCAGGGAGGTTAAATTCACCCCTCCACTTT. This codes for CASSEKGAGRLNSPLHF.